Described below is a single TCR beta chain sequence and its context. Profiling relied on immunoSEQ multiplex PCR, and the TCRdb table lists in-frame clones only, not all of them. The sample holds 70,000 or so clones, roughly nine tenths seen once. From germline, CDR1 is SQVTM and CDR2 ANQGSEA. The J segment lost 7 bases and the V segment lost 4 bases, leaving 5 bases of the junction unmatched. The CDR3 runs 13 residues. These data originate in a study of OX40 agonist ivuxolimab in advanced cancers. The sequence was collected from an adult with an advanced solid tumor such as melanoma, head and neck, liver or kidney cancer. The specimen was CD4+ or CD8+ T cells sorted from blood, collected in a trial of the OX40 agonist ivuxolimab. The J gene is TRBJ1-2, the V gene TRBV29-1; 11 bases are shared with TRBD1. The CDR3 DNA follows: TGCAGCGTTGGAGCGGGACAGGGGGGTGGCTACACCTTC. Translation gives CSVGAGQGGGYTF.